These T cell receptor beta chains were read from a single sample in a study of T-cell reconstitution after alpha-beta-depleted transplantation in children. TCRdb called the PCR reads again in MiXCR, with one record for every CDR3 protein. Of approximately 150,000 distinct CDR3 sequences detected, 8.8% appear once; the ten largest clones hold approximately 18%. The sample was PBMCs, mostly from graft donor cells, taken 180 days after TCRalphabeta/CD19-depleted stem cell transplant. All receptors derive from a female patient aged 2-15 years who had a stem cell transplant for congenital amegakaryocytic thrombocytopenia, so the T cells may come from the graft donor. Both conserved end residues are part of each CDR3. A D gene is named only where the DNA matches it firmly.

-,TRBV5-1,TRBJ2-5,CASSFGRGSQETQYF
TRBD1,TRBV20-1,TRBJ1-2,CSANLQGAYGYTF
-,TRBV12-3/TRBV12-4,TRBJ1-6,CASLPLHF
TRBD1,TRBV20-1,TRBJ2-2,CSASTGGNTGELFF
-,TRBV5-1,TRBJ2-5,CASSLGTRTGPGETQYF
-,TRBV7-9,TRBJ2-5,CASSLGLAQETQYF
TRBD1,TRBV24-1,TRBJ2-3,CATSDPGQGPRDTQYF
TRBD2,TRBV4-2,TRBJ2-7,CASSQDLTSGSNEQYF
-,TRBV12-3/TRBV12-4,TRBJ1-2,CASSPRRTTNYGYTF
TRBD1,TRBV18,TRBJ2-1,CASSRTGGSGNEQFF
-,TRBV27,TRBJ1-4,CASSVGQGPNEKLFF
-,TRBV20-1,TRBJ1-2,CSARTRGYTF
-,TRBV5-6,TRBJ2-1,CASSFFASLGILYNEQFF
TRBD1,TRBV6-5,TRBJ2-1,CASSYKAFGTGPYNEQFF